These T cell receptor beta chains were read from a single sample in a study of response to subunit inactivated influenza vaccine. In TCRdb, the RT-PCR reads were re-called with MiXCR into one record per CDR3 protein. Here the sample spans hundreds of thousands of distinct CDR3 sequences, approximately 15% being singletons. The specimen was CD4+ T cells sorted from PBMCs, collected roughly 24 months after vaccination. The receptors come from a man between 45 and 75 years old who received an inactivated influenza vaccine. CDR3s include the opening cysteine and the closing phenylalanine or tryptophan. D genes are given only for firm matches. Size is omitted from some rows. Given values are once, few, many or a class for expanded clones.

TRBD2	few	TRBV5-1	TRBJ2-1	CASSLTSGRALNEQFF	TGCGCCAGCAGCTTGACTAGCGGGAGGGCCTTGAATGAGCAGTTCTTC
TRBD1	NA	TRBV20-1	TRBJ1-3	CSARAWDRRGNTIYF	TGCAGTGCTAGGGCCTGGGACAGGCGTGGAAACACCATATATTTT
NA	many	TRBV2	TRBJ1-2	CASSERPSYYGYTF	TGTGCCAGCAGTGAACGTCCGTCTTACTATGGCTACACCTTC
NA	NA	TRBV9	TRBJ1-1	CASSVQGYTEAFF	TGTGCCAGCAGCGTACAGGGTTACACTGAAGCCTTCTTT
TRBD2	few	TRBV12-3/TRBV12-4	TRBJ2-2	CASSLIAGGNTGELFF	TGTGCCAGCAGTTTAATAGCGGGAGGGAACACCGGGGAGCTGTTTTTT
TRBD2	NA	TRBV7-2	TRBJ2-1	CASSETSGVYNEQFF	TGTGCCAGCAGCGAAACTAGCGGGGTTTACAATGAGCAGTTCTTC
TRBD2	many	TRBV2	TRBJ2-7	CASSRTSGTYEQYF	TGTGCCAGCAGCCGGACTAGCGGGACCTACGAGCAGTACTTC
NA	few	TRBV20-1	TRBJ2-1	CSARAKGGPGYNEQFF	TGCAGTGCTAGAGCTAAGGGAGGCCCGGGGTACAATGAGCAGTTCTTC
NA	many	TRBV20-1	TRBJ2-5	CSADNWSVRTFQETQYF	TGCAGTGCCGACAATTGGTCTGTCAGAACCTTCCAAGAGACCCAGTACTTC
NA	many	TRBV7-2	TRBJ1-2	CASSSNYGYTF	TGTGCCAGCAGTTCCAACTATGGCTACACCTTC
TRBD2	NA	TRBV4-1	TRBJ2-2	CASSHPGLAGTGELFF	TGCGCCAGCAGCCATCCGGGACTAGCGGGCACCGGGGAGCTGTTTTTT
NA	few	TRBV5-8	TRBJ2-7	CASSDRGTVSYEQYF	TGTGCCAGCAGCGATAGGGGCACAGTCTCCTACGAGCAGTACTTC
TRBD1	few	TRBV12-3/TRBV12-4	TRBJ2-1	CASSPGQGLNEQFF	TGTGCCAGCAGCCCCGGACAGGGGTTGAATGAGCAGTTCTTC
TRBD1	few	TRBV7-8	TRBJ2-7	CASSSGQVYEQYF	TGTGCCAGCAGCAGCGGACAGGTCTACGAGCAGTACTTC
NA	few	TRBV4-2	TRBJ2-3	CASSPNLASLFTDTQYF	TGTGCCAGCAGCCCGAATCTAGCGAGCCTTTTCACAGATACGCAGTATTTT
NA	few	TRBV4-1	TRBJ1-2	CASSGGHYGYTF	TGCGCCAGCAGCGGGGGCCACTATGGCTACACCTTC
NA	NA	TRBV12-3/TRBV12-4	TRBJ1-2	CASSAGVGHYGYTF	TGTGCCAGCAGCGCGGGGGTTGGCCACTATGGCTACACCTTC
TRBD1	few	TRBV5-1	TRBJ2-1	CASSLGTGDNEQFF	TGCGCCAGCAGCTTGGGGACAGGTGACAATGAGCAGTTCTTC
NA	few	TRBV11-3	TRBJ2-4	CASSKDRRAIQYF	TGTGCCAGCAGCAAAGATCGTAGGGCCATTCAGTACTTC
NA	NA	TRBV2	TRBJ2-3	CASSQGRVDTQYF	TGTGCCAGCAGCCAGGGGAGGGTAGATACGCAGTATTTT
NA	few	TRBV5-1	TRBJ2-2	CASSRGAANTGELFF	TGCGCCAGCAGCCGGGGGGCAGCGAACACCGGGGAGCTGTTTTTT
TRBD1	NA	TRBV7-2	TRBJ2-5	CASSTRQGVFETQYF	TGTGCCAGCAGCACCAGACAGGGGGTGTTTGAGACCCAGTACTTC
TRBD1	NA	TRBV5-6	TRBJ1-4	CASSGGQGATNEKLFF	TGTGCCAGCAGCGGAGGGCAGGGGGCAACTAATGAAAAACTGTTTTTT
NA	many	TRBV7-8	TRBJ2-2	CASSPSSGLAGELFF	TGTGCCAGCAGCCCATCTTCCGGTCTGGCCGGGGAGCTGTTTTTT
NA	many	TRBV6-5	TRBJ2-7	CASSYSVSAIAYEQYF	TGTGCCAGCAGTTACTCCGTATCGGCAATAGCCTACGAGCAGTACTTC
TRBD1	NA	TRBV9	TRBJ1-2	CASSVRPGQRYGYTF	TGTGCCAGCAGCGTACGGCCGGGACAGCGCTATGGCTACACCTTC
NA	NA	TRBV7-9	TRBJ1-1	CASSLGGKAFF	TGTGCCAGCAGCTTAGGAGGGAAAGCTTTCTTT
NA	few	TRBV5-1	TRBJ2-3	CASSLSQTDTQYF	TGCGCCAGCAGCTTAAGTCAGACAGATACGCAGTATTTT
NA	NA	TRBV3-1	TRBJ1-1	CASSQLRVGGAFF	TGTGCCAGCAGCCAGCTTCGGGTAGGGGGAGCTTTCTTT
NA	NA	TRBV11-2	TRBJ2-2	CASKGWLRKNTGELFF	TGTGCCAGTAAGGGGTGGTTACGGAAGAACACCGGGGAGCTGTTTTTT
NA	few	TRBV20-1	TRBJ1-5	CSAVLGSNQPQHF	TGCAGTGCAGTTCTGGGGAGCAATCAGCCCCAGCATTTT
NA	few	TRBV4-2	TRBJ2-5	CASSQGTHRGETQYF	TGTGCCAGCAGCCAAGGGACTCACCGGGGAGAGACCCAGTACTTC